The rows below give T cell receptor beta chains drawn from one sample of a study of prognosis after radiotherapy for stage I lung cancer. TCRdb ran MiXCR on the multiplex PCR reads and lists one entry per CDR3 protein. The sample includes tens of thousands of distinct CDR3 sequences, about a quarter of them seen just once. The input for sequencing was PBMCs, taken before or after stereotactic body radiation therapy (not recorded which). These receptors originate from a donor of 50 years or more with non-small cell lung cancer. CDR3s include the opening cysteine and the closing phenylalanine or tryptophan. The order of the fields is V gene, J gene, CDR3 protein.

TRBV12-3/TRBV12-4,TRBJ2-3,CASSVSWGGDTQYF
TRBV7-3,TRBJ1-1,CASSLNTNTEAFF
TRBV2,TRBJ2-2,CASKERTGELFF
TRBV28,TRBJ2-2,CASDRRVGNTGELFF
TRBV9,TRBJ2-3,CASSPGGWADTQYF
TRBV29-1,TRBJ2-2,CSVASTGTRTGELFF
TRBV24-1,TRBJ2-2,CATSDPTQGAGELFF
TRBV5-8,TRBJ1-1,CASSQQVWAFF
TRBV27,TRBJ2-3,CASSLNGVRTDTQYF
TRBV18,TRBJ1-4,CASSPQGNDEKLFF
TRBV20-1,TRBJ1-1,CSASIGQGDTEAFF
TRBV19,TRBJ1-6,CASKGGTSPLHF
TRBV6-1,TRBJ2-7,CASRNGQGGYEQYF
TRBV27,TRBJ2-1,CASSSVRGRHNEQFF
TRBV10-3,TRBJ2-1,CAISDSGGRYNEQFF
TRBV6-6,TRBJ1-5,CASSYSIDNQPQHF
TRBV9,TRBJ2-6,CASRDRAGASSGANVLTF
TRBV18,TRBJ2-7,CASSPSRQGTYEQYF
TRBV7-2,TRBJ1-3,CASSLVQARTGNTIYF
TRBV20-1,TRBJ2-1,CSARDLLSSYNEQFF
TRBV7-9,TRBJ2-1,CASSHGRTSYNGQFF
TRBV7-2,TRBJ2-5,CASSFSQGWKTQYF
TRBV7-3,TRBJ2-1,CASSLKFRDNEQFF
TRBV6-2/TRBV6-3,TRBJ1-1,CASSWGEGTEAFF
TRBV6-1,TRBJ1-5,CATIREGQNNQPQHF
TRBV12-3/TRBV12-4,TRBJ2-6,CASSWGGANVLTF
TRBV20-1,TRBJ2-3,CSARGLEDLVTDTQYF
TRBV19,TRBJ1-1,CASREAPADTEAFF
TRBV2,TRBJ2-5,CASSRDTQETQYF
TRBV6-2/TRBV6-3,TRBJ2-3,CASSYGTVTDTQYF
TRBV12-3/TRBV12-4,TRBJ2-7,CASSPTSGGSPGQYF
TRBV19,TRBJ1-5,CASSRGDRDRQPQHF
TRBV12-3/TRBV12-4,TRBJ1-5,CASSSYDRGSNQPQHF
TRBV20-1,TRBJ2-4,CSPQGRGVDIQYF
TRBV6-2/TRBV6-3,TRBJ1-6,CASRLDGHSPLHF
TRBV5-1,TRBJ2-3,CASRRTDTQYF
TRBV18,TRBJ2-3,CASSPRKFSSTDTQYF
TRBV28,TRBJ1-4,CASSPSLGLPEKLFF
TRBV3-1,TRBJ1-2,CASSSSDRENSYTF
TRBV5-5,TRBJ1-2,CASSSGHSANYGYTF
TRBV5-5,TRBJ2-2,CASLTGGNTGELFF
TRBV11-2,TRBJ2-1,CASSLVRGLYNEQFF
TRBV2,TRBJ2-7,CASSGPLLPYEQYF
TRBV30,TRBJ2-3,CAWDGSVADTQYF
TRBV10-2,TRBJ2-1,CASRGTSGGARDEQFF
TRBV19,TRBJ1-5,CASSPDRGRVQPQHF
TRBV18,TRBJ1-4,CASSPSAAWGEELFF
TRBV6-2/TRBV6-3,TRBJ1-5,CASNSRRGGEPQHF
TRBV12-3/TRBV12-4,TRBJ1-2,CASSPRGKDGYTF
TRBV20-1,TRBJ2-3,CSARGYETDTQYF
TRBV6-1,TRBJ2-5,CASSKDRETQYF